This T cell receptor (beta chain) was identified in a study of human T cells and chemical hapten exposure. Study at large: 2% DPC applied to a 2 cm by 2 cm arm area sensitized donors.

Study outcomes and limitations: Clustering by CDR3 similarity yielded significantly more large clusters from expanded TCRs than controls. Donors in the study had alopecia, meaning their immune response may differ from healthy people's.

As for this clonotype: Its antigen is unknown.

As originally analysed: Sample TCR counts, which ranged from about 20,000 to 750,000, had a median of approximately 96,000. TCRdb processed the RACE reads anew with MiXCR; each CDR3 protein has one entry. TCRdb, rather than the study authors, made the V and J calls. The sample contains more than 250,000 distinct CDR3 sequences, 8.6% of which appear only once. The time point is: pre-sensitization, week 0. Regarding treatment: therapeutic diphenylcyclopropenone sensitization with weekly scalp DPC. This specimen consisted of whole blood, obtained in connection with sensitization to the hapten diphenylcyclopropenone (DPC). The sequence was collected from a woman aged 40 to 50 with alopecia areata. Some clones in this sample may be carry-over from other donors' samples.

The CDR3: CASSQTPGSTYEQYF. Written as DNA, the CDR3 is TGCGCCAGCAGCCAAACGCCGGGGTCAACCTACGAGCAGTACTTC. This chain connects TRBV4-1 to TRBJ2-7, with a possible D match to TRBD2 (5 bases). The V gene's germline CDR1 is MGHRA and CDR2 YSYEKL. The CDR3 totals 15 residues. Trimming took 2 bases from V and 2 from J, leaving 13 bases between them.